This T cell receptor beta chain comes out of a study of T cells after yellow fever vaccination. Germline V gene lookup returns CDR1 SGHKS and CDR2 YYEKEE (reference sequence). The CDR3 has 13 amino acids. Overall study results and limits: The secondary T-cell response peaked on day 5, not day 15, but was weaker.

As to this clonotype: No antigen is known for it. The junction does not match germline at one end; this may be a read error.

TCRdb ran MiXCR on the 5' RACE reads and lists one entry per CDR3 protein. The sample holds approximately 140,000 distinct CDR3 sequences, roughly 8% seen once. The specimen was CD4+ T cells sorted from PBMCs, collected 5 days after the yellow fever booster vaccination. The genes are TRBV5-5 and TRBJ2-7, with D hard to call. The source of this sequence is a young man who received the YFV17D yellow fever vaccine. The CDR3 coding sequence is TGTGCCATCAGCTCCAGGCTCCACTACGAGCAGTACTTC. Protein sequence: CAISSRLHYEQYF.